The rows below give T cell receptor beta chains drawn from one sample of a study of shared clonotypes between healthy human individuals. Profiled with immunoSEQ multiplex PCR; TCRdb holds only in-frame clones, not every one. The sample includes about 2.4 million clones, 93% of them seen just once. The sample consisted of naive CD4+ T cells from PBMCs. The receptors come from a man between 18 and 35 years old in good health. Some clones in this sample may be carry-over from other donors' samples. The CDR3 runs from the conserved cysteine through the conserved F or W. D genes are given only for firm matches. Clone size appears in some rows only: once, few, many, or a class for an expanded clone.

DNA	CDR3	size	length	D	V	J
TGTGCCAGCAGTTTTGGTCAGGTTATGAACCAGCCCCAGCATTTT	CASSFGQVMNQPQHF	-	15	-	TRBV28	TRBJ1-5
TGTGCCAGCAGTCCAGGGCTAAGTAGTCAGCCCCAGCATTTT	CASSPGLSSQPQHF	-	14	-	TRBV6-1	TRBJ1-5
TGTGCCAGCAGCTCTCTTGGAACCGGGGAGCTGTTTTTT	CASSSLGTGELFF	few	13	-	TRBV7-7	TRBJ2-2
TGTGCCAGCAGCTTAAAGGACTACACAGATACGCAGTATTTT	CASSLKDYTDTQYF	-	14	-	TRBV7-3	TRBJ2-3
TGTGCCAGCAGTTTGTCGAGTCCGGGTGTGCGGGAAAAACTGTTTTTT	CASSLSSPGVREKLFF	-	16	-	TRBV28	TRBJ1-4
TGTGCCAGCAGTGCTTCAGCGGGGAATATCCCCGGGGAGCTGTTTTTT	CASSASAGNIPGELFF	-	16	TRBD2	TRBV2	TRBJ2-2
TGTGCCAGCAGGGCAGGGGGCTTTGAGCAGTTCTTC	CASRAGGFEQFF	-	12	TRBD1	TRBV28	TRBJ2-1
TGTGCCAGCAGCGCATCCGGGACAGGGGGCGAGCAGTACTTC	CASSASGTGGEQYF	once	14	TRBD1	TRBV7-3	TRBJ2-7
TGTGCCAGCCAACAGGGCGGGGGAAATGAAAAACTGTTTTTT	CASQQGGGNEKLFF	-	14	-	TRBV18	TRBJ1-4
TGTGCCAGCAGCCAAGGCGGGAGAAACACCGGGGAGCTGTTTTTT	CASSQGGRNTGELFF	-	15	TRBD2	TRBV4-2	TRBJ2-2
TGTGCCAGCAGTTTACCCCCCGGGGCGGGGTCAGGGCAGTACTTC	CASSLPPGAGSGQYF	-	15	-	TRBV28	TRBJ2-7
TGTGCCAGCAGCTTACTAGCGACCTACAATGAGCAGTTCTTC	CASSLLATYNEQFF	-	14	-	TRBV7-2	TRBJ2-1
TGTGCCAGCAGCCGGAACAGGGACAATCAGCCCCAGCATTTT	CASSRNRDNQPQHF	few	14	-	TRBV7-3	TRBJ1-5
TGTGCCAGCAGCATCCCGGGACAGGGTGCAGATACGCAGTATTTT	CASSIPGQGADTQYF	-	15	TRBD1	TRBV28	TRBJ2-3
TGTGCCAGCAGCTTCGACGAGAGCACAGATACGCAGTATTTT	CASSFDESTDTQYF	-	14	-	TRBV7-7	TRBJ2-3
TGTGCCGTTACGAGGGGTACGGGAGTGGGTCCCGGGGAGCTGTTTTTT	CAVTRGTGVGPGELFF	-	16	-	TRBV30	TRBJ2-2
TGTGCCATCAGTGAGTCCCGAGAGGGTAACACCATATATTTT	CAISESREGNTIYF	-	14	-	TRBV10-3	TRBJ1-3
TGTGCCTGGTCAGGGGTAGGCGGGACCCAGTACTTC	CAWSGVGGTQYF	-	12	-	TRBV30	TRBJ2-5
TGTGCCAGCTCACCAATGTTCAATGAGCAGTTCTTC	CASSPMFNEQFF	once	12	-	TRBV18	TRBJ2-1
TGCGCCAGCAGCGCGGGACAGCCTGTGAACACTGAAGCTTTCTTT	CASSAGQPVNTEAFF	-	15	TRBD1	TRBV5-1	TRBJ1-1
TGTGCCAGCAGTTACTCCGGTTACAATCAGCCCCAGCATTTT	CASSYSGYNQPQHF	once	14	-	TRBV6-6	TRBJ1-5
TGTGCCAGCAGTTACGCGGGCGCCACAGATACGCAGTATTTT	CASSYAGATDTQYF	-	14	-	TRBV6-5	TRBJ2-3
TGTGCCAGCAGCTGGGAGGCTATTCCCCTCGAGCAGTACTTC	CASSWEAIPLEQYF	-	14	-	TRBV11-2	TRBJ2-7
TGTGCCAGCAGCCCGGACAGGTCTTATTACTATGGCTACACCTTC	CASSPDRSYYYGYTF	-	15	TRBD1	TRBV6-4	TRBJ1-2
TGTGCCAGCAGTTTATTAGGGACAGGGGGCAGGTCGACCTTC	CASSLLGTGGRSTF	-	14	TRBD1	TRBV28	TRBJ1-2
TGTGCCAGCAGCGATACGACAGGGGTCGTCGGCATGAACACTGAAGCTTTCTTT	CASSDTTGVVGMNTEAFF	-	18	TRBD1	TRBV28	TRBJ1-1
TGTGCCAGCAGCCTAAGACGTTCGGACTACGAGCAGTACTTC	CASSLRRSDYEQYF	-	14	-	TRBV7-8	TRBJ2-7
TGCAGCGTTTTTACAGGGGGTACTAATGAAAAACTGTTTTTT	CSVFTGGTNEKLFF	-	14	TRBD1	TRBV29-1	TRBJ1-4
TGTGCCACCAGTCGACGCAGGGGGCTTCAAGAGACCCAGTACTTC	CATSRRRGLQETQYF	-	15	TRBD1	TRBV15	TRBJ2-5
TGTGCCAGCAGCGTACGGGACAGGGGCGGCGAGCAGTACTTC	CASSVRDRGGEQYF	-	14	TRBD1	TRBV9	TRBJ2-7
TGTGCCAGCATCGCGGGGGATAGCTCCTACAATGAGCAGTTCTTC	CASIAGDSSYNEQFF	-	15	TRBD2	TRBV2	TRBJ2-1
TGTGCCAGCAGCTGGGGCAGGCCGAACACTGAAGCTTTCTTT	CASSWGRPNTEAFF	-	14	-	TRBV2	TRBJ1-1
TGTGCCATCAGCCCGGGACAGGGGCTGAATCAGCCCCAGCATTTT	CAISPGQGLNQPQHF	-	15	TRBD1	TRBV10-3	TRBJ1-5
TGCGCCAGCAGCTTCGAAACAGGGACTGGAAACACCATATATTTT	CASSFETGTGNTIYF	once	15	-	TRBV5-1	TRBJ1-3
TGTGCCAGCTCACCCGGACAGGGGACCGGGGAGCTGTTTTTT	CASSPGQGTGELFF	once	14	TRBD1	TRBV18	TRBJ2-2
TGTGCCAGCAGCTTCTGGGGGGCGGCTGAAGCTTTCTTT	CASSFWGAAEAFF	-	13	-	TRBV5-6	TRBJ1-1
TGTGCCAGCAGTTACTCGCGAGCTCCCCTCTACAATGAGCAGTTCTTC	CASSYSRAPLYNEQFF	-	16	-	TRBV6-5	TRBJ2-1
TGCGCCAGCAGCCTGGGGACAGGGCTTGATGAAAAACTGTTTTTT	CASSLGTGLDEKLFF	-	15	TRBD1	TRBV5-1	TRBJ1-4
TGTGCCAGCAGTTGGCGGGACTACACCGGGGAGCTGTTTTTT	CASSWRDYTGELFF	-	14	-	TRBV6-1	TRBJ2-2
TGTGCCAGCAGTGGAGTGCGGACGGCAGATACGCAGTATTTT	CASSGVRTADTQYF	-	14	-	TRBV28	TRBJ2-3
TGTGCCAGCAGTTACTCGATTCCTAGCGGGAGCTACGAGCAGTACTTC	CASSYSIPSGSYEQYF	-	16	TRBD2	TRBV6-5	TRBJ2-7
TGTGCCAGCAGCGCCCGGGATTCCACTGAAGCTTTCTTT	CASSARDSTEAFF	-	13	-	TRBV7-9	TRBJ1-1
TGTGCCAGTAGTATACGGGGGCAGGTATCCTATGGCTACACCTTC	CASSIRGQVSYGYTF	-	15	-	TRBV19	TRBJ1-2
TGTGCCAGCAGCTTAGGACAGGCGATAAATAACTATGGCTACACCTTC	CASSLGQAINNYGYTF	-	16	-	TRBV7-8	TRBJ1-2
TGTGCCACCAGCGGAAGGGACCCGGGGAACACTGAAGCTTTCTTT	CATSGRDPGNTEAFF	few	15	-	TRBV15	TRBJ1-1
TGTGCCAGCTCACGTGAGCAGGGGGCTCTTGAGGGCTACACCTTC	CASSREQGALEGYTF	-	15	TRBD1	TRBV18	TRBJ1-2
TGTGCCAGCAGTTATCTAGCGGGTACAGATACGCAGTATTTT	CASSYLAGTDTQYF	-	14	TRBD2	TRBV6-5	TRBJ2-3
TGTGCCAGCAGCCCTCAGGGGACACCTAATGGCTACACCTTC	CASSPQGTPNGYTF	-	14	-	TRBV28	TRBJ1-2
TGTGCCAGCCAGGGACAGGGGTTTGAGCAGTACTTC	CASQGQGFEQYF	-	12	TRBD1	TRBV18	TRBJ2-7
TGTGCCAGCAGTGGCACGGGCTATGGCTACACCTTC	CASSGTGYGYTF	-	12	-	TRBV2	TRBJ1-2
TGTGCCAGCAGCAACCGTGTAGCGGGGAAGCGGGATACGCAGTATTTT	CASSNRVAGKRDTQYF	-	16	TRBD2	TRBV11-3	TRBJ2-3
TGTGCCAGCAGCCAACAGCGAGAGGGGACAGATACGCAGTATTTT	CASSQQREGTDTQYF	-	15	-	TRBV4-2	TRBJ2-3
TGTGCCAGCAGCAAACAGGGTTTCCACGAGCAGTACTTC	CASSKQGFHEQYF	once	13	-	TRBV9	TRBJ2-7
TGTGCCAGCGGCGTAGGGCCCCAAGAGACCCAGTACTTC	CASGVGPQETQYF	-	13	-	TRBV9	TRBJ2-5